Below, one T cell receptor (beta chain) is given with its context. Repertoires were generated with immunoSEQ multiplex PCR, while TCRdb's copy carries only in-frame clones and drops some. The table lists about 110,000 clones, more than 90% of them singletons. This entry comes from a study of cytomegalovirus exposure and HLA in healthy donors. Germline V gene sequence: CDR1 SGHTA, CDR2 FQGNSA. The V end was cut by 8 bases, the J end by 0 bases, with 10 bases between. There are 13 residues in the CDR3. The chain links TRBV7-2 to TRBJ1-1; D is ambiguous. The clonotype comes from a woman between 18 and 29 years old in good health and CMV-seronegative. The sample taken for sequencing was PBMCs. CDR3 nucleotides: TGTGCCAGCCGTAGAGTTTTGAACACTGAAGCTTTCTTT. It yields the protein CASRRVLNTEAFF.